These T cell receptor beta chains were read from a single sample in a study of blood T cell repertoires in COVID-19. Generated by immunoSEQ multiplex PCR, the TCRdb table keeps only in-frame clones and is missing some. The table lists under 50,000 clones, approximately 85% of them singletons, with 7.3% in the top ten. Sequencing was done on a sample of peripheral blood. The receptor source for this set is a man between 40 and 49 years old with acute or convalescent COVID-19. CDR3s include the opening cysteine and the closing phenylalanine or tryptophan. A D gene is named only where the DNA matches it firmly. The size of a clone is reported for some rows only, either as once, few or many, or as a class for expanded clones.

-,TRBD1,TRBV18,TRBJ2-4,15,CASSPGQIAKNIQYF,TGTGCCAGCTCACCGGGACAGATAGCCAAAAACATTCAGTACTTC
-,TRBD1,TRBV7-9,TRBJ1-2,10,CASSLGQATF,TGTGCCAGCAGCTTGGGACAGGCCACCTTC
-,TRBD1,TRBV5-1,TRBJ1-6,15,CASSSGGTGNSPLHF,TGCGCCAGCAGCTCAGGGGGGACGGGGAATTCACCCCTCCACTTT
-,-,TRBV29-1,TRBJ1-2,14,CSVVPPDRNYGYTF,TGCAGCGTTGTACCCCCAGACAGGAACTATGGCTACACCTTC
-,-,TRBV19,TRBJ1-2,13,CASSQNRGGGYTF,TGTGCCAGTAGTCAGAATCGAGGCGGCGGCTACACCTTC
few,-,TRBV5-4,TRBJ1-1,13,CASKTGGSAEAFF,TGTGCCAGCAAGACCGGGGGGAGCGCTGAAGCTTTCTTT
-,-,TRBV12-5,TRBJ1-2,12,CASGGSGYGYTF,TGTGCTAGCGGGGGGTCGGGGTATGGCTACACCTTC
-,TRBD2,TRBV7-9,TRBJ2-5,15,CASSPGVAGGETQYF,TGTGCCAGCAGCCCGGGTGTAGCGGGGGGAGAGACCCAGTACTTC
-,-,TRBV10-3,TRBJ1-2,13,CAISRGSDYGYTF,TGTGCCATCAGCAGGGGCTCGGACTATGGCTACACCTTC
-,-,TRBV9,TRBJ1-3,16,CASSVELTDTGNTIYF,TGTGCCAGCAGCGTAGAATTGACAGATACTGGAAACACCATATATTTT
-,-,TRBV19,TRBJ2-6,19,CASRASGGQGISGANVLTF,TGTGCCAGTAGGGCCTCAGGGGGGCAGGGAATTTCTGGGGCCAACGTCCTGACTTTC
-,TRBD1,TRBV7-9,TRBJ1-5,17,CASSQENRGQRNQPQHF,TGTGCCAGCAGCCAAGAAAACAGGGGGCAGCGCAATCAGCCCCAGCATTTT
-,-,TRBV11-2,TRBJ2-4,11,CASSRQAIQYF,TGTGCCAGCAGTCGACAGGCCATTCAGTACTTC
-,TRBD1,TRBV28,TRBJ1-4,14,CASSVDRGNEKLFF,TGTGCCAGCAGTGTGGACAGGGGGAATGAAAAACTGTTTTTT
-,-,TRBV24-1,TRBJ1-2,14,CATSDPGLGYGYTF,TGTGCCACCAGTGATCCCGGTCTAGGCTATGGCTACACCTTC
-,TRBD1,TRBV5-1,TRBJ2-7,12,CASSIDRAVQYF,TGCGCCAGCAGCATAGACAGGGCGGTGCAGTACTTC
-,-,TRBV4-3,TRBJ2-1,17,CASSQEAGRSSYNEQFF,TGCGCCAGCAGCCAAGAAGCAGGTCGTAGCTCCTACAATGAGCAGTTCTTC
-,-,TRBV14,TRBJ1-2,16,CASSRLVGGRSYGYTF,TGTGCCAGCAGCCGCCTGGTGGGGGGACGGAGCTATGGCTACACCTTC
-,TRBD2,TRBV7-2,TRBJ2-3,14,CASSLSGGADTQYF,TGTGCCAGCAGCTTAAGCGGGGGGGCAGATACGCAGTATTTT
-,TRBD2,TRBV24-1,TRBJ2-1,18,CATSDPAGTSGGINEQFF,TGTGCCACCAGTGACCCAGCGGGGACTAGCGGGGGGATAAATGAGCAGTTCTTC
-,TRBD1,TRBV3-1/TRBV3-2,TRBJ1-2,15,CASSLKQGTNYGYTF,TGTGCCAGCAGCCTTAAACAGGGGACGAACTATGGCTACACCTTC
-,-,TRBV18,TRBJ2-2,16,CASSPPVSWQTGELFF,TGTGCCAGCTCACCACCTGTGTCATGGCAGACCGGGGAGCTGTTTTTT
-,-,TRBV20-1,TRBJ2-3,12,CSASTSTDTQYF,TGCAGTGCTAGTACTAGCACAGATACGCAGTATTTT
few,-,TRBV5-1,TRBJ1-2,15,CASSFGDNSILGYTF,TGCGCCAGCAGCTTCGGGGACAATTCTATCCTGGGCTACACCTTC
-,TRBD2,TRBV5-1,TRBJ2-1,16,CASSPKGGTSLYEQFF,TGCGCCAGCAGCCCTAAAGGGGGGACTAGCCTGTATGAGCAGTTCTTC
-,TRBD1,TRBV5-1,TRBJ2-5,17,CASSLEPSGSSGGTQYF,TGCGCCAGCAGCTTAGAACCCTCGGGAAGCTCAGGGGGGACCCAGTACTTC
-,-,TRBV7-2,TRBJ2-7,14,CASSSYTGSYEQYF,TGTGCCAGCAGCTCTTATACGGGGTCCTACGAGCAGTACTTC
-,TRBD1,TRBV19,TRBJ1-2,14,CASTPGQAAEGYTF,TGTGCCAGTACCCCCGGACAGGCGGCGGAGGGCTACACCTTC
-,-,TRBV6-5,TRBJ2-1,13,CATGEVSYNEQFF,TGTGCCACCGGCGAGGTGTCCTACAATGAGCAGTTCTTC
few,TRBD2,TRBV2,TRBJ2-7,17,CASMGLAGGHYTYEQYF,TGTGCCAGCATGGGACTAGCGGGGGGCCATTACACCTACGAGCAGTACTTC
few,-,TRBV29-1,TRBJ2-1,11,CSAGRGSEQFF,TGCAGCGCAGGACGGGGAAGTGAGCAGTTCTTC
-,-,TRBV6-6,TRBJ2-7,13,CASSYSQQREQYF,TGTGCCAGCAGTTATAGCCAGCAACGGGAGCAGTACTTC
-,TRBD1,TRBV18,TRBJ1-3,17,CASSPQGALSSGNTIYF,TGTGCCAGCTCCCCACAGGGGGCTTTGAGCTCTGGAAACACCATATATTTT
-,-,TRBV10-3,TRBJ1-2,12,CAIRPDSYGYTF,TGTGCCATCAGACCCGACAGCTATGGCTACACCTTC
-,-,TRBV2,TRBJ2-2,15,CASREDGYNTGELFF,TGTGCCAGCAGGGAGGACGGTTATAACACCGGGGAGCTGTTTTTT
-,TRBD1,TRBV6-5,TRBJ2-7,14,CASRLEGQTYEQYF,TGTGCCAGCAGATTAGAGGGACAGACCTACGAGCAGTACTTC
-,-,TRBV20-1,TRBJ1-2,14,CSASRDAGADGYTF,TGCAGTGCTAGTAGGGACGCAGGGGCAGACGGCTACACCTTC
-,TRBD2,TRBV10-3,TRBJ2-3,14,CAINSGGAADTQYF,TGTGCCATCAACAGCGGGGGCGCCGCAGATACGCAGTATTTT
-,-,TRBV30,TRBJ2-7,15,CAWSPRGQKNYEQYF,TGTGCCTGGAGTCCCCGAGGGCAGAAAAACTACGAGCAGTACTTC
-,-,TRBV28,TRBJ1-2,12,CASKMERSGYTF,TGTGCCAGCAAGATGGAAAGGAGTGGCTACACCTTC
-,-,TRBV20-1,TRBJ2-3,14,CSASGGRLTDTQYF,TGCAGTGCTAGTGGGGGGCGTCTCACAGATACGCAGTATTTT
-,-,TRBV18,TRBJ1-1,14,CASSRGLVNTEAFF,TGTGCCAGCTCACGAGGGCTTGTTAACACTGAAGCTTTCTTT
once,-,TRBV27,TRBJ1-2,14,CASSRLGAGYGYTF,TGTGCCAGCAGTCGCCTTGGGGCAGGCTATGGCTACACCTTC
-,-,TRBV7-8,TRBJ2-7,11,CASSPRGEQYF,TGTGCCAGCAGCCCCCGGGGGGAGCAGTACTTC
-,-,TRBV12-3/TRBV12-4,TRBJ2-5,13,CASSFQVAETQYF,TGTGCCAGCAGTTTCCAGGTGGCAGAGACCCAGTACTTC
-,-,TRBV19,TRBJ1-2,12,CASTQGGYGYTF,TGTGCCAGTACTCAGGGAGGCTATGGCTACACCTTC
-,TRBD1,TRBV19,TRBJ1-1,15,CASSRDRAKNTEAFF,TGTGCCAGTAGTCGAGACAGGGCTAAAAACACTGAAGCTTTCTTT